These 27 T cell receptor beta chains were sequenced from one sample in a study of Graves' ophthalmopathy and Graves' hyperthyroidism (dated by TCRdb to 2016 to 2018). The run used an Illumina HiSeq 2000. For repertoire sequencing, the TCR beta CDR3 regions were amplified from RNA transcripts. HTBI primers and the Qiagen OneStep RT-PCR kit were used in a first-round RT-PCR, which was followed by a second-round multiplex PCR, size selection and purification. TCRdb reprocessing: public reads trimmed at Q25 with fastp, clones called with MiXCR, in-frame beta chains kept. Each entry is one CDR3 protein sequence, shown with its most common DNA and genes. Across this sample there are 340,000 or so distinct CDR3 sequences, with 15% to 20% seen only once. Roughly an eighth of the sample is held by the ten biggest clonotypes. What was sequenced was peripheral blood. The source of these receptors is an adult man with Graves' ophthalmopathy.

This clonotype was counted many times. The junction shows a germline mismatch at one end, possibly a read error. The V and J genes are TRBV7-9 and TRBJ2-7, with TRBD2 identical over 14 bases. The CDR3 sequence is 15 residues long. Germline loops: CDR1 SEHNR, CDR2 FQNEAQ (reference sequence). The CDR3 sequence is CASSSGLAGGEERYF. The DNA for the CDR3 is TGTGCCAGCAGCTCCGGACTAGCGGGAGGTGAAGAGCGGTACTTC.

There are many counts of this clonotype. V usage is TRBV30 and J usage is TRBJ1-6; 7 bases map to TRBD1. With 1 base clipped from V and 6 bases from J, the junction kept 6 bases outside the gene matches. The CDR3 totals 15 residues. CDR1 is GTSNPN and CDR2 is SVGIG in the germline V gene (reference sequence). In DNA, the CDR3 is TGTGCCTGGAGTGGGGCCGGGACAGCTAATTCACCCCTCCACTTT. This codes for CAWSGAGTANSPLHF.

This clonotype was recorded once. The chain has TRBV5-1 and TRBJ2-7; D gene unclear. V shed 1 base and J shed 6 bases, with 8 bases lying between them. CDR3 length: 12 residues. Germline lookup yields CDR1 SGHRS and CDR2 YFSETQ. CDR3 DNA: TGCGCCAGCAGCTTGAAGGGCGGCGAGCAGTACTTC. It codes for CASSLKGGEQYF.

In its sample, this clonotype was seen many times. This rearrangement joins TRBV20-1 to TRBJ2-3; 9 bases match TRBD2. The V gene's germline CDR1 is DFQATT and CDR2 SNEGSKA (reference sequence). This CDR3 has 16 amino acids. V trimming: 0 bases; J trimming: 3 bases; junction bases outside the gene matches: 7. In DNA, the CDR3 is TGCAGTGCTAGAGATCGTATGGGACTAGCAACAGATACGCAGTATTTT. This gives the protein CSARDRMGLATDTQYF.

This clonotype has ten or more counts. This rearrangement joins TRBV29-1 to TRBJ2-7; the match to TRBD1 covers 8 bases. Germline loops: CDR1 SQVTM, CDR2 ANQGSEA. The CDR3 is 14 residues long. The ends lost 6 bases at V and 1 base at J; junction bases unmatched: 8. In DNA form, the CDR3 reads TGCAGCGTCAGGACAGGGAGTAGGTCCTACGAGCAGTACTTC. Residues: CSVRTGSRSYEQYF.

This clonotype was recorded at least ten times. The DNA for the CDR3 is TGTGCCAGCAGCACCGGGACAGGGGGCTTCACCGGGGAGCTGTTTTTT. Translated, it gives CASSTGTGGFTGELFF. The genes are TRBV6-1 and TRBJ2-2; TRBD1 agrees at 12 bases. The CDR3 is 16 amino acids. The germline V gene has CDR1 MNHNS and CDR2 SASEGT. Trimming cost V 6 bases and J 4 bases; bases outside gene matches: 6.

Many counts were recorded for this clonotype. The chain has TRBV6-1 and TRBJ1-1, with no clear D. The germline V gene has CDR1 MNHNS and CDR2 SASEGT. V lost 9 bases to trimming and J lost 0 bases, with 8 bases between them. There are 12 residues in the CDR3. DNA for the CDR3: TGTGCCAGTAGTAAGTTGAACACTGAAGCTTTCTTT. It codes for CASSKLNTEAFF.

This clonotype was counted ten times or more. The chain links TRBV12-5 to TRBJ2-5; D call uncertain. The V gene's germline CDR1 is LGHNT and CDR2 FRNRAP. The CDR3 runs to 15 residues. Deletions cut 6 bases from V and 1 base from J, with 15 bases between. The CDR3 spells CASGQRNTLQETQYF. The CDR3 DNA reads as TGTGCTAGTGGCCAGCGTAACACGCTCCAAGAGACCCAGTACTTC.

The table lists this clonotype with many counts. The CDR3 bases are TGCGCCAGCAGCCCGGGACAGCCGAACACCGGGGAGCTGTTTTTT. Translated, it gives CASSPGQPNTGELFF. The V gene is TRBV5-1, the J gene TRBJ2-2, with 7 bases matching TRBD1. The CDR3 has 15 amino acids. The germline V gene encodes CDR1 SGHRS and CDR2 YFSETQ. V dropped 4 bases and J dropped 0; count of bases not matched to a gene: 3.

This clonotype came up many times. The rearrangement links TRBV5-1 to TRBJ1-2; a possible D gene is TRBD1 (6 bases). Between the trimmed V and J ends, which lost 2 bases and 8 bases, there was a span of 16 bases. The V gene's germline CDR1 is SGHRS and CDR2 YFSETQ. The CDR3 covers 14 residues. The CDR3 sequence is CASSFTGRRGGYTF. The CDR3 coding sequence is TGCGCCAGCAGCTTTACAGGGAGGCGGGGAGGCTACACCTTC.

The CDR3 DNA sequence: TGCAGCGTTGGGCAGCAAGAGACCCAGTACTTC. Its translation is CSVGQQETQYF. This rearrangement joins TRBV29-1 to TRBJ2-5; D is unresolved. Trimming pared 4 bases from V and 2 bases from J, leaving 5 bases between. Germline lookup yields CDR1 SQVTM and CDR2 ANQGSEA. The CDR3 covers 11 residues.

This clonotype occurred many times. The chain links TRBV20-1 to TRBJ2-7, with D perhaps matching TRBD1 or TRBD2 (6 bases each). CDR1 is DFQATT and CDR2 is SNEGSKA in the germline V gene (reference sequence). The CDR3 consists of 14 residues. V was clipped by 5 bases and J by 2 bases, with 16 bases between them. CDR3 bases: TGCAGTGCTCCCTGGGGGGCGAGCACCTACGAGCAGTACTTC. As protein: CSAPWGASTYEQYF.

The gene calls are TRBV20-1 and TRBJ1-5; TRBD1 is a possible D gene (6 bases). The CDR3 totals 14 residues. The V end was cut by 4 bases, the J end by 0 bases, with 10 bases between. Germline V gene data show CDR1 as DFQATT and CDR2 as SNEGSKA (reference sequence). The CDR3 protein is CSAKQGPSNQPQHF. CDR3 nucleotide sequence: TGCAGTGCTAAACAGGGTCCTAGCAATCAGCCCCAGCATTTT.

The sample holds many counts of this clonotype. The chain has TRBV6-1 and TRBJ1-5, with a possible D match to TRBD1 (5 bases). CDR1 MNHNS and CDR2 SASEGT come from the germline V gene. V was pared by 3 bases and J by 2 bases, with 11 bases between. The CDR3 is 15 residues long. Here the CDR3 DNA reads TGTGCCAGCAGTGAGGGGGTCTTGGGCAATCAGCCCCAGCATTTT. This encodes CASSEGVLGNQPQHF.

This clonotype was seen at least ten times. The chain has TRBV6-1 and TRBJ2-7; D is perhaps TRBD2 (7 bases). The CDR3 spans 14 residues. The V gene's germline CDR1 is MNHNS and CDR2 SASEGT. V lost 3 bases and J 5 bases, leaving 14 bases between the germline ends. CDR3 nucleotides: TGTGCCAGCAGTGACAGGGGCGCGGGGGACGAGCAGTACTTC. Amino acid sequence: CASSDRGAGDEQYF.

Notes on this clonotype: One base away lies a much larger clone, so this may be a sequencing read error. This sequence joins TRBV20-1 and TRBJ2-2, with 8 bases fitting TRBD2. CDR1 DFQATT and CDR2 SNEGSKA come from the germline V gene (reference sequence). The CDR3 sequence is 14 residues long. CDR3 in DNA: TGCGGTGCTAGAGAAAGCGGGAGTACCGGGGAGCTGTTTTTT. This translates into CGARESGSTGELFF.

This clonotype was counted many times. The rearrangement uses TRBV20-1 and TRBJ1-6, with 9 nucleotides matching TRBD1. The CDR3 length is 15 residues. V dropped 3 bases and J dropped 6; count of bases not matched to a gene: 6. CDR1 is DFQATT, CDR2 SNEGSKA, per germline (reference sequence). The CDR3 is CSARRQGGSNSPLHF. The CDR3 DNA follows: TGCAGTGCTAGGAGACAGGGGGGCAGTAATTCACCCCTCCACTTT.

In its sample, this clonotype was seen many times. The chain recombines TRBV5-1 with TRBJ1-1, with D hard to call. The CDR3 is 14 residues long. CDR1 and CDR2 from the germline V gene are SGHRS and YFSETQ. With 0 bases removed from V and 5 bases from J, the gap between germline ends came to 11 bases. CDR3 in amino acids: CASSLAVGPTEAFF. CDR3 in DNA: TGCGCCAGCAGCTTGGCCGTCGGTCCGACTGAAGCTTTCTTT.

This clonotype has at least ten counts. V and J are TRBV7-9 and TRBJ2-4, with D perhaps being TRBD1 or TRBD2 (5 bases each). Between the trimmed V and J ends, which lost 5 bases and 10 bases, there was a span of 21 bases. CDR1 and CDR2 from the germline V gene are SEHNR and FQNEAQ (reference sequence). This CDR3 contains 15 residues. The CDR3 loop reads CASSHTRDPNRIQYF. DNA for the CDR3: TGTGCCAGCAGCCATACCCGGGACCCCAATCGGATTCAGTACTTC.

This clonotype was observed at least ten times. This chain's CDR3 is CASSPTDRAMGTGELFF. The CDR3 nucleotides read TGTGCCAGCAGCCCGACGGACAGGGCGATGGGAACCGGGGAGCTGTTTTTT. The V call is TRBV4-2, the J call TRBJ2-2; 8 bases agree with TRBD1. The J segment lost 5 bases and the V segment lost 4 bases, leaving 12 bases of the junction unmatched. The CDR3 consists of 17 residues. Per germline, CDR1 LGHNA and CDR2 YNFKEQ.

In this sample, this clonotype turned up many times. This rearrangement joins TRBV12-3 or TRBV12-4 to TRBJ2-7; 10 bases match TRBD1. The V and J ends lost 5 bases and 5 bases, in that order; junction bases with no gene match: 6. The CDR3 spans 14 residues. The chain's CDR3 is CASSLTGGGDEQYF. Here the CDR3 DNA reads TGTGCCAGCAGTCTGACAGGGGGCGGGGACGAGCAGTACTTC.

This clonotype has a count of ten or more. The CDR3 coding sequence is TGTGCCAGCAGTTACTCAACTAGCGGAACCTACGAGCAGTACTTC. Translated: CASSYSTSGTYEQYF. The gene calls are TRBV6-2 or TRBV6-3 and TRBJ2-7, with TRBD2 identical over 8 bases. J lost 2 bases, V lost 0 bases, and 3 bases had no gene match. This CDR3 has 15 residues. CDR1 and CDR2 (germline): MNHEY, SVGEGT.

This clonotype has a count of ten or more. V gene TRBV9 combines with J gene TRBJ1-5; no clear D. Germline CDR1 SGDLS, CDR2 YYNGEE. CDR3 size: 14 residues. V was cut by 0 bases and J by 2 bases, with 6 bases left in between. The CDR3 sequence: CASSVGSGNQPQHF. CDR3 bases: TGTGCCAGCAGCGTAGGCTCAGGCAATCAGCCCCAGCATTTT.

Ten or more counts support this clonotype. The chain joins TRBV6-2 or TRBV6-3 to TRBJ1-2, with 8 bases aligning to TRBD1. V lost 10 bases and J lost 2; bases outside the gene matches: 3. Germline CDR1 MNHEY, CDR2 SVGEGT. The CDR3 consists of 12 residues. The DNA for the CDR3 is TGTGCCACCGGACAGGGCAACTATGGCTACACCTTC. It yields the protein CATGQGNYGYTF.

This clonotype was found many times. The chain combines TRBV5-1 with TRBJ1-2; TRBD1 agrees at 7 bases. The V gene end was trimmed by 4 bases and the J gene end by 4 bases; junction bases not matched to a gene: 10. The CDR3 covers 15 residues. Germline values: CDR1 SGHRS, CDR2 YFSETQ. The chain's CDR3 is CASSPQTGIGYGYTF. CDR3 DNA: TGCGCCAGCAGCCCCCAGACAGGGATCGGCTATGGCTACACCTTC.

This clonotype was detected ten times or more. The CDR3 is CASSLAGTGGLEQYF. CDR3 DNA: TGTGCCAGCAGCTTAGCCGGGACAGGGGGACTCGAGCAGTACTTC. This sequence joins TRBV7-8 and TRBJ2-7; TRBD1 aligns across 11 bases. The J segment lost 6 bases and the V segment lost 0 bases, leaving 4 bases of the junction unmatched. The CDR3 totals 15 residues. Germline CDR1 and CDR2: SGHVS and FQNEAQ.

This clonotype was seen ten or more times. The J gene is TRBJ1-1, the V gene TRBV2; perhaps TRBD1 as D (6 bases). Between the trimmed V and J ends, which lost 1 base and 11 bases, there was a span of 14 bases. Germline V gene data show CDR1 as SNHLY and CDR2 as FYNNEI. The CDR3 is 13 residues long. The CDR3 region is CASSEESGELAFF. CDR3 bases: TGTGCCAGCAGTGAAGAATCAGGGGAATTGGCTTTCTTT.